What follows is one T cell receptor beta chain and its context. In the original analysis: Nucleated cell counts were estimated from reference gene primer amplification. The data were produced by immunoSEQ multiplex PCR, yet TCRdb's version contains in-frame clones alone and is incomplete. V, J and clone size derive from that table, while D and trimming were established from the DNA sequence. The data show 150,000 or so clones, around 81% seen once. This sample is part of a study of blood T cell repertoires in COVID-19. In the study overall: COVID-19 samples, acute and convalescent, were from the United States, Italy and Spain. PBMCs, B-cell-depleted T cells, or T cells were the source of the cDNA or gDNA that made up the material.

J gave up 5 bases and V 6 bases, and 4 bases lay outside the gene matches. The CDR3 covers 13 residues. Germline loops: CDR1 LGHDT, CDR2 YNNKEL (reference sequence). The material sequenced was peripheral blood. The chain combines TRBV3-1 (or the pseudogene TRBV3-2) with TRBJ2-5; 9 bases align to TRBD2. This clonotype originated in a man in his 60s with active or convalescent COVID-19. The CDR3 region is CASSQREAETQYF. The CDR3, as DNA: TGTGCCAGCAGTCAGCGGGAGGCGGAGACCCAGTACTTC.